One sample yielded the 3 T cell receptor beta chains listed below, sequenced in a study of blood T cell repertoires in COVID-19. Method: immunoSEQ multiplex PCR; TCRdb's copy keeps in-frame clones and lacks some. The sample carries more than 110,000 clones, 77% recorded once. The sample was peripheral blood. The receptors derive from a woman aged 45-60 years with active or convalescent COVID-19.

This sequence joins TRBV30 and TRBJ1-2; 7 nucleotides align to TRBD1. Germline CDR1 and CDR2: GTSNPN and SVGIG (reference sequence). The CDR3 extends over 13 amino acids. The trim removed 4 bases at V and 2 bases at J, leaving 4 bases unmatched. CDR3 nucleotides: TGTGCCTGGACCGGGACAGCAAACTATGGCTACACCTTC. Encoded protein: CAWTGTANYGYTF.

This rearrangement joins TRBV19 to TRBJ1-1, with TRBD1 matching over 12 bases. Germline V gene lookup returns CDR1 LNHDA and CDR2 SQIVND (reference sequence). CDR3 length: 18 residues. The junction had 10 bases not matched to a gene; V was cut back by 5 bases and J by 0 bases. The DNA for the CDR3 is TGTGCCAGTAGTGCCTCCGGGACAGGGGGCTTTATGAACACTGAAGCTTTCTTT. Its translation is CASSASGTGGFMNTEAFF.

V and J are TRBV7-2 and TRBJ2-1, with unresolved D. CDR1 and CDR2 (germline): SGHTA, FQGNSA. Trimming took off 5 bases at V and 11 bases at J, with 10 bases between the two ends. CDR3 length: 11 residues. The CDR3 here is CASSPRVQQFF. The CDR3 DNA reads as TGTGCCAGCAGCCCCCGGGTGCAGCAGTTCTTC.